The 3 T cell receptor beta chains reported below all come from one sample, sequenced in a study of CD8 T cells in Susac syndrome. Random hexamers served to reverse transcribe roughly 0.45 to 1 ug RNA. TCRdb re-analysed the immunoSEQ multiplex PCR reads in MiXCR, keeping a single row per CDR3 protein. The sample contains 300,000 or so distinct CDR3 sequences, under 95% of which appear only once. Sequencing input: CD4+ T cells from PBMCs. These receptor sequences come from a human donor with multiple sclerosis.

V is TRBV4-1 and J is TRBJ1-1, with D possibly matching TRBD1 (5 bases). V was clipped by 1 base and J by 0 bases, with 12 bases between them. This CDR3 spans 16 amino acids. The V gene's germline CDR1 is MGHRA and CDR2 YSYEKL. The DNA of the CDR3 is TGCGCCAGCAGCCAAGCTGGGACGGCAGTGAACACTGAAGCTTTCTTT. This sequence encodes CASSQAGTAVNTEAFF.

This sequence joins TRBV20-1 and TRBJ2-5; D is uncertain. V was clipped by 3 bases and J by 5 bases, with 19 bases between them. CDR1 is DFQATT and CDR2 is SNEGSKA in the germline V gene (reference sequence). This CDR3 contains 15 residues. CDR3 sequence (DNA): TGCAGTGCTAGTGGATCGGGTGTAGCTGGCGAGACCCAGTACTTC. It encodes CSASGSGVAGETQYF.

In the case of this clonotype: At one end, the junction sequence differs from germline, possibly due to a read error. This chain connects TRBV7-9 to TRBJ2-6; no clear D gene. The CDR3 covers 17 residues. The germline gives CDR1 SEHNR, CDR2 FQNEAQ (reference sequence). CDR3: CASNLGPYISGANVLTF. DNA of the CDR3: TGTGCCAGCAACTTAGGTCCCTACATCTCTGGGGCCAACGTCCTGACTTTC.